In its sample, the clone carrying this TCR beta chain was seen a few times. The antigen is unknown. With V trimmed by 0 bases and J by 11 bases, 8 bases remained unmatched. The CDR3 has 16 residues. Germline lookup yields CDR1 MGHRA and CDR2 YSYEKL. The entry originates in a study of T-cell reconstitution after alpha-beta-depleted transplantation in children. The study, taken as a whole, reports: From surviving recipient T cells and thymic progenitors came the high day-60 TCRbeta diversity observed in some patients. By about two months after transplant, alpha-beta T cells reportedly arose from several hundred graft clones that had expanded. Once a year had passed after transplant, T-cell counts and diversity came mostly from newly produced T cells.

As it was prepared, the TCRbeta library received unique molecular identifiers. Each CDR3 protein is one row after TCRdb ran MiXCR on the PCR reads. This table holds tens of thousands of distinct CDR3 sequences, 5.8% found once. This specimen was PBMCs, mostly from graft donor cells, taken 60 days after TCRalphabeta/CD19-depleted stem cell transplant. This TCR derives from a female patient aged 2-9 years who had a stem cell transplant for aplastic anemia, so the T cells may come from the graft donor. The chain combines TRBV4-1 with TRBJ1-6; 9 bases agree with TRBD1. The CDR3 region has the DNA TGCGCCAGCAGCCAAGACGGGGGACAGGGTCGTGCACCCCTCCACTTT. This encodes CASSQDGGQGRAPLHF.